This T cell receptor beta chain was sequenced in a study of regulatory T cells in long-lasting Graves disease. The CDR3 is 14 amino acids. Germline CDR1 and CDR2: ENHRY and SYGVKD. Trimming took off 6 bases at V and 11 bases at J, with 17 bases between the two ends. Time point reported: persistent/refractory GD, antithyroid drugs over 5 years with positive TRAb. There was RNA extracted from PBMCs, and the TCR library was made from it. Sequencing libraries for TCR beta were prepared with iRepertoire HTBI primers and Arm-PCR of CDR3 regions. TCRdb re-called the multiplex PCR reads with MiXCR, one entry per CDR3 protein. The table records some 370,000 distinct CDR3 sequences, approximately 25% of them present only once. The table lists this clonotype with many counts.

V gene TRBV10-3 combines with J gene TRBJ1-6, with D possibly matching TRBD1 (5 bases). The sequence was collected from a woman aged 40-49 years with Graves disease. Sequenced material: peripheral blood mononuclear cells (PBMCs), taken when the disease was refractory, from a patient treated with antithyroid drugs. CDR3 residues: CAIRAGPTRAPLHF. The DNA of the CDR3 is TGTGCCATCAGAGCGGGGCCCACGAGGGCACCCCTCCACTTT.